The entry below describes one T cell receptor (beta chain). Antigen specificity is unknown. Other DNA variants within this sample encode the same CDR3. All donors were Caucasian adults living in Nashville, Tennessee. The V gene lost 1 base and the J gene lost 1 base, with 11 bases spanning the gap. The CDR3 runs to 16 residues. Per germline, CDR1 LNHDA and CDR2 SQIVND (reference sequence). The sample comes from a study of shared clonotypes between healthy human individuals. Methods used by the authors: Filtering differed since immunoSEQ provided only junctions, with no quality scores. Some clones are missing from TCRdb's copy, which holds only in-frame ones; the method was immunoSEQ multiplex PCR. That table furnishes V, J and clone size, whereas the DNA furnished D and trimming. Among over 2 million clones listed, under 95% were seen once. Whole-study results and caveats: In a handful of donors, about 5% of naive CD4 clonotypes appeared in common.

The chain combines TRBV19 with TRBJ1-5; TRBD1 might be the D (6 bases). This TCR was recovered from a man aged 18 to 35 in good health. Some clones in this sample may be carry-over from other donors' samples. Sequencing used naive CD4+ T cells from PBMCs. Subset specified: CD45RA+ positively selected. DNA for the CDR3: TGTGCCAGTAGTATAGTCGGGGGGCTAAGCAATCAGCCCCAGCATTTT. Its protein product is CASSIVGGLSNQPQHF.